This entry lists 26 T cell receptor beta chains sequenced from one sample in a study of T-cell reconstitution after alpha-beta-depleted transplantation in children. Preparation of the TCRbeta library involved a method that used unique molecular identifiers. One entry per CDR3 protein, called by TCRdb with MiXCR from the PCR reads. The table has 640,000 or so distinct CDR3 sequences, over 15% seen once; the top ten hold 1.1%. This material consisted of PBMCs from the stem cell graft donor, taken from the stem cell graft. These receptor sequences come from a human donor who donated a stem cell graft to a child with acute myeloid leukemia.

The V and J genes are TRBV28 and TRBJ2-7; TRBD1 matches at 7 bases. Looked up from germline, CDR1 is MDHEN and CDR2 is SYDVKM. The V gene end was trimmed by 5 bases and the J gene end by 8 bases; junction bases not matched to a gene: 15. The CDR3 sequence is 15 residues long. The CDR3 here is CASSPSPTGYEKQYV. CDR3 coding DNA: TGTGCCAGCAGTCCCTCCCCGACAGGGTATGAGAAGCAGTACGTC.

On this clonotype: A far more abundant clone sits one base away, making this likely a read error. V and J are TRBV5-6 and TRBJ2-7, with no clear D. Trimming cost V 0 bases and J 2 bases, with 6 bases left between them. Germline V lookup: CDR1 SGHDT, CDR2 YYEEEE. This CDR3 spans 13 amino acids. The CDR3 DNA reads TGTGCCAGCAGCTTGGAACAGACCTACGAGCAGTACGTC. This translates into CASSLEQTYEQYV.

In this sample, this clonotype turned up many times. This chain connects TRBV4-3 to TRBJ2-2; tentative D call: TRBD1 (5 bases). V lost 0 bases and J lost 7, with 12 bases in between. The CDR3 totals 15 residues. Germline CDR1 and CDR2: LGHNA and YSLEER. This chain's CDR3 is CASSQEKGQDGELFF. DNA for the CDR3: TGCGCCAGCAGCCAAGAAAAGGGGCAGGACGGGGAGCTGTTTTTT.

In its sample, this clonotype was seen many times. The chain combines TRBV6-1 with TRBJ2-7; 9 bases line up with TRBD1. The V segment lost 0 bases and the J segment 5 bases; nucleotides outside the gene matches: 2. The germline CDR1 and CDR2 sequences are MNHNS and SASEGT. This CDR3 spans 14 amino acids. The CDR3: CASSEAGTGNEQYV. In nucleotides, the CDR3 is TGTGCCAGCAGTGAAGCCGGGACAGGGAACGAGCAGTACGTC.

The V call is TRBV11-1, the J call TRBJ2-5, with TRBD1 matching over 8 bases. Germline V gene data show CDR1 as SGHAT and CDR2 as FQDESV (reference sequence). This CDR3 spans 16 amino acids. Trimming at V came to 5 bases and at J to 5 bases, leaving 13 bases not matched to a gene. CDR3 sequence reads: CASSRGTGFISETQYF. The CDR3 nucleotides are TGTGCCAGCAGCCGCGGGACAGGATTCATTTCTGAGACCCAGTACTTC. The variable domain in full, completed from reference TRBV11-1 and TRBJ2-5, reads EAEVAQSPRYKITEKSQAVAFWCDPISGHATLYWYRQILGQGPELLVQFQDESVVDDSQLPKDRFSAERLKGVDSTLKIQPAELGDSAMYLCASSRGTGFISETQYFGPGTRLLVL.

This clonotype was observed at least ten times. The chain uses TRBV20-1 and TRBJ2-5, with a tentative D call TRBD1 (6 bases). CDR1 DFQATT and CDR2 SNEGSKA come from the germline V gene (reference sequence). This CDR3 spans 15 amino acids. The ends were cut back, 4 bases at V and 8 bases at J, with 23 bases in the middle. CDR3 in DNA: TGCAGTGCTATCTTTCCCGCTCAGGGGCTCCGAACCCAGTACTTC. Translation: CSAIFPAQGLRTQYF.

This clonotype has at least ten counts. The CDR3 bases are TGTGCCAGCAGTTACGAAGAGGGATATAATTCACCCCTCCACTTT. It is translated as CASSYEEGYNSPLHF. The rearrangement uses TRBV6-5 and TRBJ1-6, with D hard to call. The CDR3 totals 15 residues. V gave up 2 bases and J gave up 4 bases, with 9 bases separating them. Looked up from germline, CDR1 is MNHEY and CDR2 is SVGAGI.

This clonotype was counted between two and nine times. The V gene is TRBV5-1, the J gene TRBJ1-2; weak D call: TRBD1 (5 bases). Germline values: CDR1 SGHRS, CDR2 YFSETQ. The CDR3 is made up of 13 amino acids. V was clipped by 5 bases and J by 4 bases, with 12 bases between them. This CDR3 reads CASRFRGGYGYTF. The CDR3 DNA sequence: TGCGCCAGCAGATTCCGGGGCGGCTATGGCTACACCTTC.

This clonotype came up many times. The chain recombines TRBV20-1 with TRBJ1-6, with no clear D. V was pared by 0 bases and J by 7 bases, with 10 bases between. This CDR3 has 14 residues. The germline gives CDR1 DFQATT, CDR2 SNEGSKA (reference sequence). Here the CDR3 reads CSARDMSGNSPLHF. The CDR3, as DNA: TGCAGTGCTAGAGATATGTCGGGGAATTCACCCCTCCACTTT.

This clonotype showed up many times. The rearrangement links TRBV10-3 to TRBJ1-1; D is perhaps TRBD1 (5 bases). Trimming took 11 bases from V and 0 from J, leaving 19 bases between them. CDR3 length: 15 amino acids. CDR1 and CDR2 from the germline V gene are ENHRY and SYGVKD. The CDR3 sequence: CAVGRSSGMNTEAFF. The DNA of the CDR3 is TGTGCCGTGGGACGGTCATCCGGAATGAACACTGAAGCTTTCTTT.

The gene calls are TRBV5-6 and TRBJ2-5, with TRBD2 identical over 8 bases. The V segment lost 3 bases and the J segment 7 bases; nucleotides outside the gene matches: 14. The CDR3 length is 16 residues. Germline assignment: CDR1 SGHDT and CDR2 YYEEEE. The CDR3 DNA follows: TGTGCCAGCAGCTCGGGGGGGCAAGTGAAATGGGGGACCCAGTACTTC. Its protein is CASSSGGQVKWGTQYF.

The rearrangement links TRBV4-2 to TRBJ1-4; TRBD1 agrees at 7 bases. The V segment lost 3 bases and the J segment 3 bases; nucleotides outside the gene matches: 7. Germline V gives CDR1 LGHNA, CDR2 YNFKEQ. This CDR3 region has 16 residues. The CDR3 region has the DNA TGTGCCAGCAGCCAGGCAACCGGGACAGCTAATGAAAAACTGTTTTTT. Translating gives CASSQATGTANEKLFF.

V gene TRBV5-1 combines with J gene TRBJ2-3; D may be TRBD2 (7 bases). Germline lookup yields CDR1 SGHRS and CDR2 YFSETQ. With 7 bases removed from V and 0 bases from J, the gap between germline ends came to 15 bases. The CDR3 loop spans 15 amino acids. In DNA form, the CDR3 reads TGCGCCAGCGGGGGGCTAGCGGAGAGCACAGATACGCAGTATTTT. Its protein product is CASGGLAESTDTQYF. The entire variable domain, with the rest obtained from reference TRBV5-1 and TRBJ2-3, is as follows: KAGVTQTPRYLIKTRGQQVTLSCSPISGHRSVSWYQQTPGQGLQFLFEYFSETQRNKGNFPGRFSGRQFSNSRSEMNVSTLELGDSALYLCASGGLAESTDTQYFGPGTRLTVL.

This clonotype was recorded many times. The chain recombines TRBV29-1 with TRBJ1-1, with D perhaps matching TRBD1 (6 bases). Germline CDR1 reads SQVTM; CDR2 reads ANQGSEA. This CDR3 region has 14 residues. The V end was cut by 7 bases, the J end by 5 bases, with 20 bases between. The CDR3 nucleotides are TGCAGCGCACCGAGGGGGGGGCAAAGAACTGAAGCTTTCTTT. Translation gives CSAPRGGQRTEAFF. Full variable domain (rest looked up from reference TRBV29-1 and TRBJ1-1): SAVISQKPSRDICQRGTSLTIQCQVDSQVTMMFWYRQQPGQSLTLIATANQGSEATYESGFVIDKFPISRPNLTFSTLTVSNMSPEDSSIYLCSAPRGGQRTEAFFGQGTRLTVV.

This clonotype was found many times. The chain links TRBV29-1 to TRBJ1-2, with TRBD1 matching 7 bases. Germline assignment: CDR1 SQVTM and CDR2 ANQGSEA. CDR3 length: 15 residues. V was clipped by 4 bases and J by 2 bases; unmatched bases: 10. CDR3 residues: CSVGYPRGQNYGYTF. Written as DNA, the CDR3 is TGCAGCGTTGGCTACCCCCGGGGACAGAACTATGGCTACACCTTC. Based on the CDR3 plus reference TRBV29-1 and TRBJ1-2, the full variable domain is SAVISQKPSRDICQRGTSLTIQCQVDSQVTMMFWYRQQPGQSLTLIATANQGSEATYESGFVIDKFPISRPNLTFSTLTVSNMSPEDSSIYLCSVGYPRGQNYGYTFGSGTRLTVV.

This chain links TRBV11-1 with TRBJ1-2; unclear D gene. CDR1 is SGHAT, CDR2 FQDESV, per germline (reference sequence). The ends were cut back, 5 bases at V and 7 bases at J, with 17 bases in the middle. The CDR3 runs 14 residues. The CDR3 nucleotides are TGTGCCAGCAGCCCGGACCCGACGGTCCGTGGCTACACCTTC. Amino acid sequence: CASSPDPTVRGYTF.

In its sample, this clonotype was seen many times. V usage is TRBV6-1 and J usage is TRBJ2-5, with D hard to call. The CDR3 sequence is 14 residues long. Germline V gene lookup returns CDR1 MNHNS and CDR2 SASEGT. Trimming shortened V by 5 bases and J by 3 bases, and 13 bases separated the two germline ends. The DNA of the CDR3 is TGTGCCAGCAGTATCTGGTCGTTGGAAGAGACCCAGTACTTC. Protein product: CASSIWSLEETQYF.

There are a few counts of this clonotype. The chain recombines TRBV12-3 or TRBV12-4 with TRBJ1-1; 7 bases are shared with TRBD1. J lost 8 bases, V lost 6 bases, and 6 bases had no gene match. CDR3 length: 12 residues. CDR3 sequence reads: CASRGDSGEAFF. CDR3 nucleotides: TGTGCCAGCAGAGGGGACAGTGGCGAAGCTTTCTTT.

The chain links TRBV4-2 to TRBJ1-1; possibly TRBD1 for D (5 bases). Germline V CDR1 and CDR2: LGHNA, YNFKEQ. The germline V and J ends were trimmed by 4 bases and 7 bases, with 19 bases remaining between them. The CDR3 loop spans 15 amino acids. The DNA for the CDR3 is TGTGCCAGCAGCCCAGACACCCTGGGGGAACTTGAAGCTTTCTTT. Encoded protein: CASSPDTLGELEAFF.

V is TRBV5-6 and J is TRBJ2-1; TRBD1 aligns across 11 bases. The V segment lost 3 bases and the J segment 10 bases; nucleotides outside the gene matches: 9. The V gene's germline CDR1 is SGHDT and CDR2 YYEEEE. The CDR3 is 15 residues long. The CDR3 nucleotides read TGTGCCAGCAGCTCGGGGACAGGGGGGTTTCGCGAGCAGTTCTTC. Translated: CASSSGTGGFREQFF.

This clonotype was detected a few times. The J gene is TRBJ1-2, the V gene TRBV4-3, with 7 positions matching TRBD1. J was trimmed by 9 bases and V by 4 bases; bases with no gene match: 5. Germline V gene lookup returns CDR1 LGHNA and CDR2 YSLEER. This CDR3 spans 12 amino acids. CDR3 residues: CASSPEQGSYTF. The CDR3 DNA is TGCGCCAGCAGCCCCGAACAGGGGAGCTACACCTTC.

The gene calls are TRBV6-5 and TRBJ1-5; 8 nucleotides line up with TRBD1. Trimming cost V 1 base and J 3 bases; bases outside gene matches: 5. From germline, CDR1 is MNHEY and CDR2 SVGAGI. This CDR3 is 16 amino acids long. The DNA of the CDR3 is TGTGCCAGCAGTTACTTGGGGACAGGCATCAATCAGCCCCAGCATTTT. Residues: CASSYLGTGINQPQHF.

The V and J genes are TRBV5-5 and TRBJ2-1, with a tentative D call TRBD2 (5 bases). The germline gives CDR1 SGHKS, CDR2 YYEKEE (reference sequence). The CDR3 has 15 amino acids. The V gene lost 0 bases and the J gene lost 3 bases, with 10 bases spanning the gap. The CDR3 is CASSLGAVNYNEQFF. The CDR3 DNA is TGTGCCAGCAGCTTGGGAGCGGTTAACTACAATGAGCAGTTCTTC. The whole variable domain, remainder taken from reference TRBV5-5 and TRBJ2-1, is DAGVTQSPTHLIKTRGQQVTLRCSPISGHKSVSWYQQVLGQGPQFIFQYYEKEERGRGNFPDRFSARQFPNYSSELNVNALLLGDSALYLCASSLGAVNYNEQFFGPGTRLTVL.

The rearrangement joins TRBV28 to TRBJ1-1, with D perhaps TRBD1 (6 bases). From germline, CDR1 is MDHEN and CDR2 SYDVKM. This CDR3 region has 11 residues. V shed 6 bases and J shed 9 bases, with 11 bases lying between them. The CDR3 protein is CASRKTGKAFF. CDR3 coding DNA: TGTGCCAGCAGGAAGACAGGCAAAGCTTTCTTT.

This clonotype has at least ten counts. The gene calls are TRBV20-1 and TRBJ1-6, with 8 bases fitting TRBD1. The CDR3 spans 13 residues. Trimming at V came to 6 bases and at J to 7 bases, leaving 5 bases not matched to a gene. CDR1 is DFQATT, CDR2 SNEGSKA, per germline (reference sequence). The DNA of the CDR3 is TGCAGTGCCAGGGGGCGGGCGAATTCACCCCTCCACTTT. It codes for CSARGRANSPLHF.

In this sample, this clonotype turned up many times. The rearrangement uses TRBV7-9 and TRBJ2-5, with 8 bases lining up with TRBD1. Germline V gene data show CDR1 as SEHNR and CDR2 as FQNEAQ (reference sequence). The CDR3 has 14 residues. J was trimmed by 3 bases and V by 0 bases; bases with no gene match: 0. CDR3 coding DNA: TGTGCCAGCAGCTTAGCACAGGGGGAAGAGACCCAGTACTTC. Residues: CASSLAQGEETQYF.